This is a list of T cell receptor beta chains from one sample in a study of blood T cell repertoires in COVID-19. Clones were sequenced by immunoSEQ multiplex PCR, and TCRdb holds only the in-frame ones, with some missing. The sample has 170,000 or so clones, approximately 90% seen once. The sequencing input was peripheral blood. These receptors were obtained from a woman aged 70-85 years with COVID-19, enrolled during active disease. CDR3s include the opening cysteine and the closing phenylalanine or tryptophan. D genes are given only for firm matches. Only part of the rows carry a size: once, few, many, or a class if the clone is expanded.

cdr3_nt,cdr3_aa,clone_size,v_call,d_call,j_call
TGCAGTGCCGGGGTAAACACTGAAGCTTTCTTT,CSAGVNTEAFF,NA,TRBV20-1,NA,TRBJ1-1
TGTGCCAGCAGCTTGCTTGGAAAACAGGGCGCTGAAGCTTTCTTT,CASSLLGKQGAEAFF,NA,TRBV5-5,NA,TRBJ1-1
TGTGCCAGCAGCCAACTCGGGGGGGGAAACACCATATATTTT,CASSQLGGGNTIYF,once,TRBV3-1/TRBV3-2,NA,TRBJ1-3
TGTGCCAGCAGCCAAGGGGGGGAGCCTCCTAACTACGAGCAGTACTTC,CASSQGGEPPNYEQYF,NA,TRBV3-1/TRBV3-2,NA,TRBJ2-7
TGTGCCAGCAGTTTCGGGGGAAGGGATGGCTACACCTTC,CASSFGGRDGYTF,NA,TRBV12-3/TRBV12-4,NA,TRBJ1-2
TGTGCCAGCAGCTTGCAGGCCACGGACTATGGCTACACCTTC,CASSLQATDYGYTF,once,TRBV7-9,NA,TRBJ1-2
TGTGCCAGTAGTGTCGACAGGGGAACTAATGAAAAACTGTTTTTT,CASSVDRGTNEKLFF,NA,TRBV19,TRBD1,TRBJ1-4
TGTGCCAGCGGACTAGCGGTGAACACCGGGGAGCTGTTTTTT,CASGLAVNTGELFF,NA,TRBV7-2,TRBD2,TRBJ2-2
TGTGCCAGCTCACCCAAGACAGGGGGCGGCCCTGAAGCTTTCTTT,CASSPKTGGGPEAFF,NA,TRBV18,TRBD1,TRBJ1-1
TGTGCCAGTAGTCGGGGTAGCGAGCAGTACTTC,CASSRGSEQYF,few,TRBV19,NA,TRBJ2-7
TGTGCCAGCAGTTCACCCCGGGACACATACGAGCAGTACTTC,CASSSPRDTYEQYF,NA,TRBV28,NA,TRBJ2-7
TGTGCCAGCAGTGAAAGAAGAGTCGGGAACACTGAAGCTTTCTTT,CASSERRVGNTEAFF,NA,TRBV6-1,NA,TRBJ1-1
TGTGCCAGCAGCTCTCGGACTAGCGGGAGCGAGGAGCAGTACTTC,CASSSRTSGSEEQYF,NA,TRBV7-9,TRBD2,TRBJ2-7
TGTGCCAGCAGCTCCGTCGGGACAGCGAATTCACCCCTCCACTTT,CASSSVGTANSPLHF,NA,TRBV7-3,TRBD1,TRBJ1-6
TGTGCCAGCAGCCGGAGCGGGCCCACAGATACGCAGTATTTT,CASSRSGPTDTQYF,NA,TRBV11-3,NA,TRBJ2-3
TGCAGTGCTAGTGCTTTCCGAGATGGCTACACCTTC,CSASAFRDGYTF,few,TRBV20-1,NA,TRBJ1-2
TGTGCCAGCAGCGCGACTAGCGGAGCCACAGATACGCAGTATTTT,CASSATSGATDTQYF,NA,TRBV9,TRBD2,TRBJ2-3
TGTGCCAGCAGCTTGGGGCTAGCGGGAGAGGGGCGCGAGCAGTTCTTC,CASSLGLAGEGREQFF,few,TRBV5-4,TRBD2,TRBJ2-1
TGTGCCTGGAGTCCGACGGACAGCTATGGCTACACCTTC,CAWSPTDSYGYTF,NA,TRBV30,NA,TRBJ1-2
TGTGCCAGCAGTCCGACATTGGACACTGAAGCTTTCTTT,CASSPTLDTEAFF,NA,TRBV6-5,NA,TRBJ1-1
TGTGCCAGCAGTTACTCCCCTAGCGAGAATCTAGAGACCCAGTACTTC,CASSYSPSENLETQYF,NA,TRBV6-5,NA,TRBJ2-5
TGTGCCAGCAGTCCCCGGGGAGGGGGGGACTCCTACAATGAGCAGTTCTTC,CASSPRGGGDSYNEQFF,NA,TRBV6-6,NA,TRBJ2-1
TGCGCCAGCAGCCGAGAAGGACAGGGGTGGACTGAAGCTTTCTTT,CASSREGQGWTEAFF,NA,TRBV4-1,TRBD1,TRBJ1-1
TGCAGCGGGAGACAGGGTGGCGGCCAAGAGACCCAGTACTTC,CSGRQGGGQETQYF,NA,TRBV29-1,TRBD1,TRBJ2-5
TGTGCCAGCAGTTACCCCGGGTCACCCCTCCACTTT,CASSYPGSPLHF,NA,TRBV28,NA,TRBJ1-6
TGCAGCGTTGCGTTTAGTAACACTGAAGCTTTCTTT,CSVAFSNTEAFF,NA,TRBV29-1,NA,TRBJ1-1
TGTGCCAGCAGTGCTAGTTATATCGGGGAGCTGTTTTTT,CASSASYIGELFF,NA,TRBV2,NA,TRBJ2-2
TGTGCCAGCAGCCCTCTTAGGACAGCATCCTATGGCTACACCTTC,CASSPLRTASYGYTF,once,TRBV3-1/TRBV3-2,NA,TRBJ1-2
TGTGCCAGCAGTGAAGCGACAGGGAGAGAGACCCAGTACTTC,CASSEATGRETQYF,NA,TRBV2,TRBD1,TRBJ2-5
TGTGCCAGCAGCCAAGATCTAGGATTCGGGGCAGATACGCAGTATTTT,CASSQDLGFGADTQYF,NA,TRBV3-1/TRBV3-2,NA,TRBJ2-3
TGTGCCATCAGTCCCAGGGGAGAGACCCAGTACTTC,CAISPRGETQYF,NA,TRBV10-3,NA,TRBJ2-5
TGTGCCAGCAGTCTCCGGGACACCGACTATGGCTACACCTTC,CASSLRDTDYGYTF,NA,TRBV27,NA,TRBJ1-2
TGTGCCAGCAGCTTAGAACGAGACAATGAGCAGTTCTTC,CASSLERDNEQFF,NA,TRBV7-2,NA,TRBJ2-1
TGTGCCAGCAGCCCTGGGACAGTTCATGAGCAGTTCTTC,CASSPGTVHEQFF,NA,TRBV7-9,TRBD1,TRBJ2-1
TGTGCCTGGAGTGTTCAACAGGGGGACGAGCAGTACTTC,CAWSVQQGDEQYF,NA,TRBV30,TRBD1,TRBJ2-7
TGTGCCAGCAGCCTAAGAGGGGGTATGAACACTGAAGCTTTCTTT,CASSLRGGMNTEAFF,few,TRBV3-1/TRBV3-2,NA,TRBJ1-1
TGTGCCAGCAGCTTCCGGGATAGCAATCAGCCCCAGCATTTT,CASSFRDSNQPQHF,NA,TRBV5-4,NA,TRBJ1-5
TGTGCCAGCAGTTTGGCCGACAGGGCCCCCTATGGCTACACCTTC,CASSLADRAPYGYTF,NA,TRBV27,TRBD1,TRBJ1-2
TGTGCCAGTAGTACCACAGGGGGCACAGATACGCAGTATTTT,CASSTTGGTDTQYF,few,TRBV19,TRBD1,TRBJ2-3
TGTGCCAGCAGTCCCCCCCTTAGTAGCGGGAGCCTATATGAGCAGTTCTTC,CASSPPLSSGSLYEQFF,NA,TRBV28,TRBD2,TRBJ2-1
TGTGCCAGTAGTATTCGGGGTATCAATGAGCAGTTCTTC,CASSIRGINEQFF,NA,TRBV19,NA,TRBJ2-1
TGTGCCAGCAGCCAAGATCTCCCCAGTTACAATCAGCCCCAGCATTTT,CASSQDLPSYNQPQHF,few,TRBV3-1/TRBV3-2,NA,TRBJ1-5
TGTGCCAGCAGTGAATATCCGGGCGGGAACTCCTACGAGCAGTACTTC,CASSEYPGGNSYEQYF,NA,TRBV25-1,NA,TRBJ2-7
TGTGCCACCAGCAGAGATCGGGTGCGACAGTACTATGGCTACACCTTC,CATSRDRVRQYYGYTF,NA,TRBV15,NA,TRBJ1-2
TGTGCCAGCAGCGTAGTCGGGGGAGTTGGCACAGATACGCAGTATTTT,CASSVVGGVGTDTQYF,NA,TRBV9,NA,TRBJ2-3
TGTGCCAGCATCGGACAGCCGAACACTGAAGCTTTCTTT,CASIGQPNTEAFF,once,TRBV6-5,NA,TRBJ1-1
TGTGCCAGCAGCGTAGCGAGCGGGAGGTACGAGCAGTACTTC,CASSVASGRYEQYF,NA,TRBV9,TRBD2,TRBJ2-7
TGTGCCAGCAGCCGCACTCTAGCGGCCTACAATGAGCAGTTCTTC,CASSRTLAAYNEQFF,many,TRBV7-3,TRBD2,TRBJ2-1
TGTGCCAGCAGCTTAGCCAGCAGGTTCCAGTATGGCTACACCTTC,CASSLASRFQYGYTF,NA,TRBV7-9,NA,TRBJ1-2
TGTGCCAGCAGTGGGAGCGGGAGCCGCAATGAGCAGTTCTTC,CASSGSGSRNEQFF,NA,TRBV25-1,TRBD2,TRBJ2-1
TGTGCCAGCAAATCAACGGGGGGCTGGGGCTATGGCTACACCTTC,CASKSTGGWGYGYTF,NA,TRBV6-6,NA,TRBJ1-2
TGTGCCATCAGTGAGCTGGTAGGCACAGATACGCAGTATTTT,CAISELVGTDTQYF,NA,TRBV10-3,NA,TRBJ2-3
TGTGCCAGCAGCCGGGACAGGGGCGAGCTCAATGGCTACACCTTC,CASSRDRGELNGYTF,NA,TRBV3-1/TRBV3-2,TRBD1,TRBJ1-2
TGTGCCAGCAGCTTAGCAGGTCAGGGGAAAGCTTTCTTT,CASSLAGQGKAFF,NA,TRBV7-9,NA,TRBJ1-1